One sample yielded the 25 T cell receptor beta chains listed below, sequenced in a study of T cell repertoires in cytomegalovirus infection. Using its own MiXCR run on the reads, TCRdb lists one record per CDR3 protein. The table shows more than 500,000 distinct CDR3 sequences, with 15% to 20% occurring only once. Specimen: CD8+ T cells from PBMCs. These receptors were obtained from a human donor in good health (CMV status not recorded). Some clones in this sample may be carry-over from other donors' samples.

This clonotype has only a few counts. This sequence joins TRBV2 and TRBJ1-2; D uncertain. V was cut by 6 bases and J by 8 bases, with 13 bases left in between. Germline V lookup: CDR1 SNHLY, CDR2 FYNNEI. The CDR3 is 12 residues long. Here the CDR3 DNA reads TGTGCCAGCAGGTCTGGAGAGCGCGGCTACACCTTC. Translation gives CASRSGERGYTF.

This clonotype was detected many times. The V and J genes are TRBV24-1 and TRBJ2-1; either TRBD1 or TRBD2 may fit D (6 bases each). This CDR3 comprises 16 residues. With 0 bases removed from V and 7 bases from J, the gap between germline ends came to 15 bases. CDR1 KGHDR and CDR2 SFDVKD come from the germline V gene. CDR3 in amino acids: CATSDLAKGGKNEQFF. CDR3 bases: TGTGCCACCAGTGATTTGGCAAAAGGGGGGAAGAATGAGCAGTTCTTC.

Of note for this clonotype: With a much larger clone just one base away, this may be a read error. The conserved phenylalanine or tryptophan is not found at the CDR3 terminus, so this likely reflects a read error. V gene TRBV12-3 or TRBV12-4 combines with J gene TRBJ2-7; possibly TRBD1 for D (6 bases). CDR3 length equals 15 residues. V was pared by 7 bases and J by 2 bases, with 18 bases between. CDR3 sequence (DNA): TGTGCCAGCACCACAGGGACGTCGAGGACCTACGAGCAGTACTTA. This translates into CASTTGTSRTYEQYL.

This clonotype appeared many times. The CDR3 bases are TGTGCCAGCAGCTGGAGCTGGACTAGCGGGAGCTACGAGCAGTACTTC. Its translation: CASSWSWTSGSYEQYF. This chain uses TRBV7-2 with TRBJ2-7; 13 bases agree with TRBD2. In germline, CDR1 is SGHTA, CDR2 FQGNSA. With V trimmed by 4 bases and J by 3 bases, 6 bases remained unmatched. The CDR3 totals 16 residues. Drawing the rest from reference TRBV7-2 and TRBJ2-7, the complete variable domain is GAGVSQSPSNKVTEKGKDVELRCDPISGHTALYWYRQSLGQGLEFLIYFQGNSAPDKSGLPSDRFSAERTGGSVSTLTIQRTQQEDSAVYLCASSWSWTSGSYEQYFGPGTRLTVT.

The chain uses TRBV20-1 and TRBJ2-3; the D is unclear. V gave up 1 base and J gave up 4 bases, with 3 bases separating them. This CDR3 spans 11 amino acids. Germline V gene sequence: CDR1 DFQATT, CDR2 SNEGSKA (reference sequence). Here the CDR3 reads CSARGSDTQYF. CDR3 coding DNA: TGCAGTGCTAGAGGGTCAGATACGCAGTATTTT.

The V and J genes are TRBV9 and TRBJ2-3; the D is unclear. The CDR3 covers 16 residues. Germline V gene lookup returns CDR1 SGDLS and CDR2 YYNGEE. V was clipped by 0 bases and J by 0 bases, with 11 bases between them. In DNA form, the CDR3 reads TGTGCCAGCAGCGTAGAGGAAGGACGGAGCACAGATACGCAGTATTTT. Translated: CASSVEEGRSTDTQYF.

This clonotype was seen ten or more times. The chain has TRBV12-3 or TRBV12-4 and TRBJ2-3, with D perhaps given as TRBD1 or TRBD2 (5 bases each). The CDR3 runs to 15 residues. V lost 10 bases and J 4 bases, leaving 21 bases between the germline ends. CDR3 coding DNA: TGTGCCACCCAGAGGGGTAACGGAGGCGCAGATACGCAGTATTTT. Translation gives CATQRGNGGADTQYF.

This clonotype was picked up one time. This chain joins TRBV19 and TRBJ2-7; D remains ambiguous. CDR1 LNHDA and CDR2 SQIVND come from the germline V gene (reference sequence). The V end lost 6 bases, the J end lost 4 bases, and 13 bases lay between the germline ends. The CDR3 length is 13 residues. The CDR3 DNA follows: TGTGCCAGTAGCCCAGGAATTTTATACGAGCAGTACTTC. This gives the protein CASSPGILYEQYF.

This clonotype was seen more than once but under ten times. The chain links TRBV6-5 to TRBJ2-2, with 10 nucleotides matching TRBD1. CDR3 size: 17 residues. Per the germline V gene, CDR1 is MNHEY and CDR2 is SVGAGI. The J segment lost 1 base and the V segment lost 5 bases, leaving 7 bases of the junction unmatched. CDR3 nucleotides: TGTGCCAGCAGTATATGGGGACAGGGGCAGAACACCGGGGAGCTGTTTTTT. Its protein is CASSIWGQGQNTGELFF.

In its sample, this clonotype was seen many times. The chain employs TRBV7-9 and TRBJ2-7, with 8 bases matching TRBD1. The germline gives CDR1 SEHNR, CDR2 FQNEAQ (reference sequence). This CDR3 has 14 amino acids. Unmatched junction bases numbered 9, after V lost 7 bases and J lost 4 bases. CDR3: CASTGTGDAYEQYF. In nucleotides, the CDR3 is TGTGCCAGCACTGGGACAGGCGATGCATACGAGCAGTACTTC. Full variable domain (remainder filled in from reference TRBV7-9 and TRBJ2-7): DTGVSQNPRHKITKRGQNVTFRCDPISEHNRLYWYRQTLGQGPEFLTYFQNEAQLEKSRLLSDRFSAERPKGSFSTLEIQRTEQGDSAMYLCASTGTGDAYEQYFGPGTRLTVT.

This clonotype was observed many times. The V call is TRBV7-8, the J call TRBJ2-7, with D hard to call. The germline gives CDR1 SGHVS, CDR2 FQNEAQ. The CDR3 length is 12 residues. The V gene lost 6 bases and the J gene lost 6 bases, with 12 bases spanning the gap. The CDR3 here is CASRSDLSEQYF. CDR3 bases: TGTGCCAGCAGAAGTGATTTAAGCGAGCAGTACTTC.

The CDR3 sequence is CASSLAKGGGEEKLFF. CDR3 bases: TGTGCCAGCAGCTTAGCGAAGGGGGGGGGGGAGGAAAAACTGTTTTTT. The V and J genes are TRBV7-2 and TRBJ1-4; TRBD1 is a possible D gene (6 bases). CDR1 and CDR2 (germline): SGHTA, FQGNSA. V was trimmed by 0 bases and J by 8 bases, leaving 16 bases between them. This CDR3 region has 16 residues.

The V and J genes are TRBV2 and TRBJ2-1, with D unresolved. V was cut by 2 bases and J by 9 bases, with 14 bases left in between. CDR3 size: 14 residues. Germline values: CDR1 SNHLY, CDR2 FYNNEI. The CDR3 sequence: CASSELDPGGEQFF. Written as DNA, the CDR3 is TGTGCCAGCAGTGAACTGGACCCCGGCGGTGAGCAGTTCTTC.

The sample holds many counts of this clonotype. The chain uses TRBV6-6 and TRBJ2-7, with 7 bases lining up with TRBD1. This CDR3 has 14 amino acids. Germline CDR1 MNHNY, CDR2 SVGAGI (reference sequence). After removal of 0 bases from V and 2 bases from J, the junction contained 1 base not matched to a gene. CDR3: CASSYSDRAYEQYF. The CDR3, as DNA: TGTGCCAGCAGTTACTCTGACAGGGCCTACGAGCAGTACTTC.

In its sample, this clonotype was seen a few times. The chain recombines TRBV7-9 with TRBJ2-4, with 8 bases lining up with TRBD2. CDR1 and CDR2 from the germline V gene are SEHNR and FQNEAQ (reference sequence). The V gene end was trimmed by 4 bases and the J gene end by 8 bases; junction bases not matched to a gene: 7. CDR3 size: 14 residues. The CDR3 reads CASSSLREGDIQYF. The CDR3, as DNA: TGTGCCAGCAGCTCCCTCCGGGAGGGAGACATTCAGTACTTC.

Only a few counts were recorded for this clonotype. The gene calls are TRBV4-1 and TRBJ1-1; D ambiguous. V was cut by 1 base and J by 1 base, with 10 bases left in between. This CDR3 is 15 amino acids long. Per germline, CDR1 MGHRA and CDR2 YSYEKL. DNA for the CDR3: TGCGCCAGCAGCCAAGGTCGACTCCGGAACACTGAAGCTTTCTTT. It translates to CASSQGRLRNTEAFF.

The genes are TRBV5-1 and TRBJ1-6; unclear D gene. V dropped 0 bases and J dropped 7 bases, with 11 bases sitting between them. Germline CDR1 and CDR2: SGHRS and YFSETQ. This CDR3 has 15 amino acids. The CDR3 DNA reads TGCGCCAGCAGCTTGGTCGCACAGTTGAATTCACCCCTCCACTTT. This translates into CASSLVAQLNSPLHF.

This clonotype was counted only a few times. The chain couples TRBV29-1 to TRBJ1-4; 7 nucleotides agree with TRBD1. CDR3 length: 13 residues. CDR1 and CDR2 from the germline V gene are SQVTM and ANQGSEA. J gave up 6 bases and V 6 bases, and 7 bases lay outside the gene matches. In DNA, the CDR3 is TGCAGCGTGGGGGACAGAGGGGATGAAAAACTGTTTTTT. Encoded protein: CSVGDRGDEKLFF.

This clonotype has just a few counts. The chain recombines TRBV7-9 with TRBJ1-2; TRBD1 matches 7 bases. After removal of 2 bases from V and 6 bases from J, the junction contained 15 bases not matched to a gene. Germline CDR1 SEHNR, CDR2 FQNEAQ (reference sequence). The CDR3 is 17 amino acids. CDR3 amino acids: CASSLKGTATSEDGYTF. DNA for the CDR3: TGTGCCAGCAGCTTAAAAGGGACAGCCACATCTGAGGATGGCTACACCTTC.

The V gene is TRBV12-3 or TRBV12-4, the J gene TRBJ1-1, with D tentatively TRBD1 (6 bases). The CDR3 length is 13 residues. V was cut by 3 bases and J by 11 bases, with 16 bases left in between. The CDR3 here is CASSFNRAGEAFF. CDR3 nucleotides: TGTGCCAGCAGTTTCAATAGGGCAGGGGAGGCTTTCTTT.

This chain uses TRBV4-1 with TRBJ1-1, with 7 positions matching TRBD1. Germline loops: CDR1 MGHRA, CDR2 YSYEKL. The V and J ends lost 2 bases and 1 base, in that order; junction bases with no gene match: 4. The CDR3 contains 15 residues. For the CDR3, the DNA is TGCGCCAGCAGCCAATTCGGGACAGCGAACACTGAAGCTTTCTTT. Translating gives CASSQFGTANTEAFF.

A few counts support this clonotype. This chain links TRBV20-1 with TRBJ1-1; possible D gene TRBD1, 6 bases. In germline, CDR1 is DFQATT, CDR2 SNEGSKA (reference sequence). V lost 3 bases and J lost 1, with 9 bases in between. The CDR3 has 13 residues. The CDR3 region has the DNA TGCAGTGCTAGGGGACATACGAACACTGAAGCTTTCTTT. It translates to CSARGHTNTEAFF.

The rearrangement joins TRBV11-2 to TRBJ1-3; 10 positions match TRBD1. Germline loops: CDR1 SGHAT, CDR2 FQNNGV. V shed 2 bases, J shed 0 bases, and the junction held 13 bases outside the gene matches. The length of the CDR3 is 20 residues. The CDR3 region has the DNA TGTGCCAGCAGCTTATGGGGGGGACAGGGGCCACGGTCCTCTGGAAACACCATATATTTT. Its translation is CASSLWGGQGPRSSGNTIYF. Full variable domain (rest looked up from reference TRBV11-2 and TRBJ1-3): EAGVAQSPRYKIIEKRQSVAFWCNPISGHATLYWYQQILGQGPKLLIQFQNNGVVDDSQLPKDRFSAERLKGVDSTLKIQPAKLEDSAVYLCASSLWGGQGPRSSGNTIYFGEGSWLTVV.

This clonotype was observed at least ten times. The V call is TRBV29-1, the J call TRBJ2-1; 7 bases are a match to TRBD2. The CDR3 has 14 amino acids. Germline V lookup: CDR1 SQVTM, CDR2 ANQGSEA. The junction had 0 bases not matched to a gene; V was cut back by 1 base and J by 0 bases. The CDR3 bases are TGCAGCGTTGAAGGGGGGGGCTCCTACAATGAGCAGTTCTTC. Amino acids: CSVEGGGSYNEQFF.

This clonotype showed up many times. This sequence joins TRBV7-9 and TRBJ1-4; D is ambiguous. The CDR3 spans 15 residues. V was pared by 5 bases and J by 3 bases, with 13 bases between. Per germline, CDR1 SEHNR and CDR2 FQNEAQ (reference sequence). DNA for the CDR3: TGTGCCAGCAGCCAAGTGGGCAGCTCTAATGAAAAACTGTTTTTT. Amino acids: CASSQVGSSNEKLFF.